This TCR beta chain was recovered during a study of blood T cell repertoires in COVID-19. This clone was picked up one time. The repertoire was sequenced with immunoSEQ multiplex PCR; TCRdb's copy has only in-frame clones and lacks some. The sample lists some 170,000 clones, 65% to 90% seen once, with roughly 15% in the top ten. The sequenced sample was PBMCs or T cells enriched from blood (not recorded which). The sequence derives from a man aged 50 or older who had recovered from COVID-19.

CDR3 sequence (DNA): TGTGCCAGCAGTGAAGCACAGGGCCCCATCTCTGGAAACACCATATATTTT. Encoded protein: CASSEAQGPISGNTIYF. The genes are TRBV6-1 and TRBJ1-3; D may be TRBD1 (6 bases). This CDR3 region has 17 residues. Trimming took 0 bases from V and 0 from J, leaving 12 bases between them. Germline-derived CDR1 and CDR2 are MNHNS and SASEGT.